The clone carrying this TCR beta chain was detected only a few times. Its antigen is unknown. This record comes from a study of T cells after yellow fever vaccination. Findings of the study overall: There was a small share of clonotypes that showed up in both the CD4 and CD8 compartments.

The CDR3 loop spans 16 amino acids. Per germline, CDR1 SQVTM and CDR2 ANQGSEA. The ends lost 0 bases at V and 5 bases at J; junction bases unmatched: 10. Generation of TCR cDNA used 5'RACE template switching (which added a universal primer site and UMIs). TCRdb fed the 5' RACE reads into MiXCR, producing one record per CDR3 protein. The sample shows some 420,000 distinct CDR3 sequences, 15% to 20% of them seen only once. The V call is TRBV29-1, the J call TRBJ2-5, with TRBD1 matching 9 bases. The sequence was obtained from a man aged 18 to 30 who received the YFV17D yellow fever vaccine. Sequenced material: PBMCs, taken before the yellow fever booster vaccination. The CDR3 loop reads CSVEEGTGKYLETQYF. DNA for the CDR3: TGCAGCGTTGAAGAGGGGACAGGGAAATACTTGGAGACCCAGTACTTC.